A single sample gave rise to the 24 T cell receptor beta chains below, sequenced in a study of cytomegalovirus exposure and HLA in healthy donors (dated 2017 in TCRdb). The library was generated by the immunoSEQ multiplex PCR assay. The multiplex PCR relied on a mix of 60 forward primers for TCR Vbeta segments and 13 reverse primers for TCR Jbeta segments. Not all clones reach the TCRdb copy of this immuneACCESS table, which keeps in-frame sequences only. Checked studies attribute under half of the gap to unresolved V genes and leave the rest unexplained. Here the sample has under 200,000 clones; about three quarters occur a single time. The ten largest clones take up about 1.6% of the sample. Sequencing was performed on PBMCs. These receptor sequences come from a girl aged 10 to 17 in good health and CMV-seronegative.

DNA of the CDR3: TGTGCCATCAGGGTTGACAGCTCTGGAAACACCATATATTTT. It codes for CAIRVDSSGNTIYF. The genes are TRBV10-3 and TRBJ1-3; TRBD1 is a possible D gene (5 bases). Germline lookup yields CDR1 ENHRY and CDR2 SYGVKD. This CDR3 region has 14 residues. Trimming took 6 bases from V and 0 from J, leaving 9 bases between them.

The chain uses TRBV6-5 and TRBJ1-3, with D unresolved. The CDR3 extends over 14 amino acids. V dropped 6 bases and J dropped 0 bases, with 9 bases sitting between them. The germline V gene encodes CDR1 MNHEY and CDR2 SVGAGI. CDR3 DNA: TGTGCCAGCAGCCGCGCCCTCTCTGGAAACACCATATATTTT. This sequence encodes CASSRALSGNTIYF.

The chain combines TRBV2 with TRBJ1-2, with D possibly being TRBD1 (6 bases). Germline V gene data show CDR1 as SNHLY and CDR2 as FYNNEI. V was shortened by 8 bases and J by 2 bases, with 12 bases between the two germline ends. CDR3 length equals 13 residues. The CDR3 nucleotides read TGTGCCAGCGGGGCAGGGACAAACTATGGCTACACCTTC. This codes for CASGAGTNYGYTF.

This clone was counted only a few times. The chain couples TRBV5-4 to TRBJ1-6, with D tentatively TRBD1 (6 bases). In germline, CDR1 is SGHNT, CDR2 YYREEE (reference sequence). This CDR3 contains 16 residues. V lost 1 base and J 10 bases, leaving 18 bases between the germline ends. The chain's CDR3 is CASSLMIAGAESPLHF. CDR3 bases: TGTGCCAGCAGCTTGATGATAGCGGGGGCTGAATCACCCCTCCACTTT.

The V and J genes are TRBV25-1 and TRBJ2-5; 9 positions agree with TRBD1. Germline CDR1 MGHDK, CDR2 SYGVNS. CDR3 length equals 13 residues. Germline trimming cut 8 bases from V and 4 bases from J; bases unmatched to any gene: 5. CDR3 loop: CASGGTGLETQYF. As DNA, the CDR3 is TGTGCCAGCGGAGGGACAGGGCTAGAGACCCAGTACTTC. The variable domain in full, completed from reference TRBV25-1 and TRBJ2-5, reads EADIYQTPRYLVIGTGKKITLECSQTMGHDKMYWYQQDPGMELHLIHYSYGVNSTEKGDLSSESTVSRIRTEHFPLTLESARPSHTSQYLCASGGTGLETQYFGPGTRLLVL.

The chain carries TRBV5-1 and TRBJ2-5; 13 bases map to TRBD2. V lost 4 bases and J lost 3; bases outside the gene matches: 6. This CDR3 has 16 residues. Germline assignment: CDR1 SGHRS and CDR2 YFSETQ. Here the CDR3 DNA reads TGCGCCAGCAGCCTGGGAGGACTAGCGGGGGAAGAGACCCAGTACTTC. Translated, it gives CASSLGGLAGEETQYF.

The chain has TRBV2 and TRBJ2-7; 9 bases are shared with TRBD2. CDR1 and CDR2 (germline): SNHLY, FYNNEI. Germline trimming cut 2 bases from V and 7 bases from J; bases unmatched to any gene: 6. The CDR3 totals 14 residues. The DNA of the CDR3 is TGTGCCAGCAGTGAAAACAGGCGGGGGGGGGAGCAGTACTTC. Translation: CASSENRRGGEQYF.

CDR3 bases: TGTGCCAGCAGCTTGCAGGGGGCATCCGAGCAGTACTTC. Encoded protein: CASSLQGASEQYF. V and J are TRBV7-9 and TRBJ2-7; TRBD1 matches at 8 bases. Losses at the gene ends were 3 bases for V and 6 bases for J; bases not matched to a gene: 4. There are 13 residues in the CDR3. Germline CDR1 SEHNR, CDR2 FQNEAQ (reference sequence).

This chain links TRBV13 with TRBJ2-1; 8 nucleotides agree with TRBD1. V was pared by 6 bases and J by 4 bases, with 5 bases of the junction left unmatched. The CDR3 is 14 amino acids. Germline CDR1 is PRHDT and CDR2 is FYEKMQ (reference sequence). The CDR3 protein is CASRSGQGYNEQFF. The CDR3 region has the DNA TGTGCCAGCAGATCTGGACAGGGATACAATGAGCAGTTCTTC.

The rearrangement links TRBV5-1 to TRBJ2-1; TRBD2 aligns across 13 bases. This CDR3 contains 16 residues. V shed 4 bases, J shed 8 bases, and the junction held 9 bases outside the gene matches. The germline V gene has CDR1 SGHRS and CDR2 YFSETQ. CDR3 nucleotide sequence: TGCGCCAGCAGCGGATCCACTAGCGGGGGGGCCTATGAGCAGTTCTTC. Translated: CASSGSTSGGAYEQFF. The variable domain in full, with the rest retrieved from reference TRBV5-1 and TRBJ2-1, is KAGVTQTPRYLIKTRGQQVTLSCSPISGHRSVSWYQQTPGQGLQFLFEYFSETQRNKGNFPGRFSGRQFSNSRSEMNVSTLELGDSALYLCASSGSTSGGAYEQFFGPGTRLTVL.

CDR3 sequence: CASLDSLAGVKYF. The CDR3 bases are TGTGCCAGCTTGGATTCCCTAGCGGGTGTAAAGTATTTT. The chain joins TRBV6-5 to TRBJ2-3, with 8 nucleotides matching TRBD2. V gave up 8 bases and J gave up 13 bases; unmatched junction bases: 14. There are 13 residues in the CDR3. Germline CDR1 and CDR2: MNHEY and SVGAGI.

The gene calls are TRBV13 and TRBJ1-2, with D uncertain. The CDR3 has 16 residues. Germline loops: CDR1 PRHDT, CDR2 FYEKMQ (reference sequence). V gave up 1 base and J gave up 8 bases, with 20 bases separating them. The CDR3 is CASSLDEGLGYIGYTF. CDR3 DNA: TGTGCCAGCAGCTTAGATGAGGGTTTGGGATATATCGGCTACACCTTC.

The chain employs TRBV4-1 and TRBJ2-7; possibly TRBD2 for D (6 bases). CDR3 length: 15 amino acids. Trimming took off 0 bases at V and 3 bases at J, with 12 bases between the two ends. From germline, CDR1 is MGHRA and CDR2 YSYEKL. The CDR3 loop is CASSQEPGSLYEQYF. DNA for the CDR3: TGCGCCAGCAGCCAAGAGCCCGGGAGCCTCTACGAGCAGTACTTC.

The chain employs TRBV6-5 and TRBJ1-5, with D possibly matching TRBD1 (5 bases). Germline V gene sequence: CDR1 MNHEY, CDR2 SVGAGI. The CDR3 is made up of 13 amino acids. With 5 bases removed from V and 5 bases from J, the gap between germline ends came to 10 bases. The CDR3 coding sequence is TGTGCCAGCAGTGATGACAGTCATCAGCCCCAGCATTTT. This codes for CASSDDSHQPQHF.

In this sample, this clone turned up a few times. For the CDR3, the DNA is TGTGCCAGCAGTGGTCGTGAGGGGACAGGACTATCTGGGGCCAACGTCCTGACTTTC. Translation gives CASSGREGTGLSGANVLTF. The chain has TRBV6-1 and TRBJ2-6; 8 bases agree with TRBD1. This CDR3 spans 19 amino acids. CDR1 is MNHNS and CDR2 is SASEGT in the germline V gene. V shed 4 bases and J 1 base; nucleotides not matched to a gene: 12.

The gene calls are TRBV9 and TRBJ2-1, with 10 bases aligning to TRBD2. The CDR3 runs 15 residues. J lost 6 bases, V lost 1 base, and 4 bases had no gene match. The germline gives CDR1 SGDLS, CDR2 YYNGEE. In DNA form, the CDR3 reads TGTGCCAGCAGCGTAAGAGCGGGGGGGCTCAATGAGCAGTTCTTC. It encodes CASSVRAGGLNEQFF.

J is TRBJ1-2 and V is TRBV11-2, with D tentatively TRBD1 (5 bases). The CDR3 is 15 residues long. The germline gives CDR1 SGHAT, CDR2 FQNNGV. V dropped 5 bases and J dropped 4 bases, with 17 bases sitting between them. The CDR3 nucleotides are TGTGCCAGCAGCCCAGGGAGGTATAGGAGCTATGGCTACACCTTC. This translates into CASSPGRYRSYGYTF. Based on the CDR3 plus reference TRBV11-2 and TRBJ1-2, the full variable domain is EAGVAQSPRYKIIEKRQSVAFWCNPISGHATLYWYQQILGQGPKLLIQFQNNGVVDDSQLPKDRFSAERLKGVDSTLKIQPAKLEDSAVYLCASSPGRYRSYGYTFGSGTRLTVV.

V and J are TRBV13 and TRBJ2-1; D possibly corresponds to TRBD2 (5 bases). Germline lookup yields CDR1 PRHDT and CDR2 FYEKMQ (reference sequence). V shed 5 bases and J shed 7 bases, with 18 bases lying between them. The CDR3 sequence is 15 residues long. The CDR3 DNA sequence: TGTGCCAGCAGCCAACCCTTTAGGACTGCTAATGAGCAGTTCTTC. It encodes CASSQPFRTANEQFF.

V usage is TRBV5-1 and J usage is TRBJ2-1; TRBD2 might be the D (6 bases). Germline lookup yields CDR1 SGHRS and CDR2 YFSETQ. The CDR3 has 13 amino acids. V dropped 7 bases and J dropped 5 bases, with 13 bases sitting between them. This chain's CDR3 is CASGTGGNNEQFF. CDR3 DNA sequence: TGCGCCAGCGGGACCGGGGGAAACAATGAGCAGTTCTTC.

V gene TRBV5-1 combines with J gene TRBJ2-5; 7 nucleotides match TRBD2. J lost 5 bases, V lost 0 bases, and 4 bases had no gene match. There are 14 residues in the CDR3. Germline CDR1 reads SGHRS; CDR2 reads YFSETQ. CDR3 loop: CASSLEAGWETQYF. The CDR3 DNA is TGCGCCAGCAGCTTGGAAGCGGGGTGGGAGACCCAGTACTTC. The entire variable domain, with the rest obtained from reference TRBV5-1 and TRBJ2-5, is as follows: KAGVTQTPRYLIKTRGQQVTLSCSPISGHRSVSWYQQTPGQGLQFLFEYFSETQRNKGNFPGRFSGRQFSNSRSEMNVSTLELGDSALYLCASSLEAGWETQYFGPGTRLLVL.

The CDR3 coding sequence is TGTGCCTGGACCGCCCAGGCCTTAGCCAAAAACATTCAGTACTTC. It codes for CAWTAQALAKNIQYF. The chain couples TRBV30 to TRBJ2-4; D is ambiguous. Germline-derived CDR1 and CDR2 are GTSNPN and SVGIG (reference sequence). The CDR3 runs 15 residues. The V end was cut by 4 bases, the J end by 0 bases, with 13 bases between.

The chain is built from TRBV2 and TRBJ1-1; 7 bases line up with TRBD1. The CDR3 runs 14 residues. With V trimmed by 5 bases and J by 3 bases, 6 bases remained unmatched. The germline CDR1 and CDR2 sequences are SNHLY and FYNNEI. The CDR3 DNA sequence: TGTGCCAGCAGTAGACAGGGTGTTGACACTGAAGCTTTCTTT. Amino acids: CASSRQGVDTEAFF.

The V call is TRBV11-2, the J call TRBJ2-1; D gene unclear. Germline CDR1 and CDR2: SGHAT and FQNNGV. The CDR3 consists of 12 residues. V lost 4 bases and J 10 bases, leaving 11 bases between the germline ends. CDR3 nucleotides: TGTGCCAGCAGCTCCCCTCTCGAGGAGCAGTTCTTC. It codes for CASSSPLEEQFF.

J is TRBJ1-4 and V is TRBV25-1; the D is unclear. The CDR3 consists of 15 residues. The germline CDR1 and CDR2 sequences are MGHDK and SYGVNS. Trimming shortened V by 3 bases and J by 0 bases, and 8 bases separated the two germline ends. CDR3 residues: CASSDHGATNEKLFF. The CDR3 DNA reads TGTGCCAGCAGTGATCACGGTGCAACTAATGAAAAACTGTTTTTT.